The 6 T cell receptor beta chains reported below all come from one sample, sequenced in a study of metastatic and nonmetastatic thyroid tumors. Thyroid surgery had not been preceded by any treatment in any patient. TCRdb re-called clones from the PCR reads using MiXCR. This sample has roughly 75,000 clones, with under 15% found just once. Material for sequencing was tumor tissue. These receptors were obtained from a female donor with papillary thyroid cancer or a benign thyroid nodule (not recorded which). Some clones in this sample may be carry-over from other donors' samples.

This clone appeared many times. The chain recombines TRBV9 with TRBJ2-1; TRBD2 aligns across 7 bases. Trimming cost V 4 bases and J 7 bases; bases outside gene matches: 11. Germline CDR1 reads SGDLS; CDR2 reads YYNGEE. This CDR3 has 15 residues. The CDR3 DNA is TGTGCCAGCAGCTCCCTTGCGGGAGTCGGGAATGAGCAGTTCTTC. Translation: CASSSLAGVGNEQFF.

This clone was detected ten times or more. The sample contains more than one DNA sequence encoding this CDR3. The chain employs TRBV20-1 and TRBJ2-5; 8 bases are a match to TRBD2. The CDR3 has 15 residues. CDR1 is DFQATT, CDR2 SNEGSKA, per germline (reference sequence). The CDR3 sequence is CSRYGRGGASETQYF. DNA of the CDR3: TGCAGCCGGTACGGGAGGGGAGGGGCGTCGGAGACCCAGTACTTC.

This clone was counted many times. The chain employs TRBV20-1 and TRBJ2-1; 15 bases agree with TRBD2. This CDR3 is built from 17 residues. CDR1 and CDR2 from the germline V gene are DFQATT and SNEGSKA (reference sequence). The V gene end was trimmed by 6 bases and the J gene end by 0 bases; junction bases not matched to a gene: 6. CDR3 in amino acids: CSARGLAGGSSYNEQFF. For the CDR3, the DNA is TGCAGTGCGCGGGGACTAGCGGGAGGTAGCTCCTACAATGAGCAGTTCTTC.

This clone was recorded many times. V gene TRBV9 combines with J gene TRBJ2-7, with a weak D call TRBD2 (6 bases). Trimming removed 6 bases from V and 2 bases from J, with 15 bases in between. CDR3 length: 14 amino acids. The V gene's germline CDR1 is SGDLS and CDR2 YYNGEE. CDR3 sequence: CASTPGVGAYEQYF. CDR3 bases: TGTGCCAGCACCCCGGGAGTTGGGGCCTACGAGCAGTACTTC.

This clone was seen repeatedly, ten times or more. The chain links TRBV18 to TRBJ1-4, with D unclear. Germline V gene data show CDR1 as KGHSH and CDR2 as LQKENI. This CDR3 comprises 15 residues. V lost 2 bases and J lost 4, with 11 bases in between. CDR3 region: CASSPSGGGNEKLFF. The CDR3 nucleotides are TGTGCCAGCTCACCATCCGGCGGCGGTAATGAAAAACTGTTTTTT.

This clone was recorded at least ten times. The J gene is TRBJ2-2, the V gene TRBV20-1; D is unclear. The CDR3 has 12 amino acids. Trimming shortened V by 1 base and J by 7 bases, and 7 bases separated the two germline ends. The germline V gene encodes CDR1 DFQATT and CDR2 SNEGSKA (reference sequence). The CDR3 protein is CSARGGNGELFF. For the CDR3, the DNA is TGCAGTGCTAGAGGGGGAAACGGGGAGCTGTTTTTT.